This T cell receptor (beta chain) was observed in a study of cytomegalovirus exposure and HLA in healthy donors. Study observations and caveats: Associated with cytomegalovirus, according to the listing, were 150 to 200 TCR beta chains.

Concerning this clone: Its cognate antigen is unknown.

Trimming stripped 5 bases from V and 3 bases from J, with 17 bases between. The CDR3 runs 15 residues. The germline CDR1 and CDR2 sequences are LNHNV and YYDKDF (reference sequence). Profiled with immunoSEQ multiplex PCR; TCRdb holds only in-frame clones, not every one. The data show 65,000 or so clones, with about 92% seen just once and 1.3% held by the top ten. The sample taken for sequencing was PBMCs. The chain uses TRBV15 and TRBJ2-7; D is perhaps TRBD2 (6 bases). The clonotype originates from a woman between 18 and 29 years old in good health and CMV-seronegative. The CDR3 bases are TGTGCCACCAGCCCCTCGGTGGGTAGCGGCTACGAGCAGTACTTC. Translating it yields CATSPSVGSGYEQYF. Full variable domain (outside the CDR3, taken from reference TRBV15 and TRBJ2-7): DAMVIQNPRYQVTQFGKPVTLSCSQTLNHNVMYWYQQKSSQAPKLLFHYYDKDFNNEADTPDNFQSRRPNTSFCFLDIRSPGLGDTAMYLCATSPSVGSGYEQYFGPGTRLTVT.